Included here is one TCR beta chain sequence, with context. What antigen it recognizes has not been identified. There are no base qualities to consult, and no much larger clone falls within one base. In total, just over 650 healthy bone marrow donors made up the cohort. At the time of sampling, every cohort member was nominally healthy, though immune exposures that went unrecorded were likely present. The donor tested CMV seronegative, placing the donor among the 350 to 400 seronegative members of the cohort. Every donor gave a peripheral blood sample, and the peripheral blood mononuclear cells from that sample were used for TCR beta sequencing. The Qiagen DNeasy Blood Extraction Kit was used to extract genomic DNA from the blood cell samples. The sample comes from a study of cytomegalovirus exposure and HLA in healthy donors (dated 2017 in TCRdb). In the study overall: According to an earlier analysis of 587 of the donors, roughly 180 million T cells yielded 117 million unique TCR beta sequences and approximately 300 Gb of sequence data. An early release that covered several hundred HLA-typed donors contained around 300 gigabases of sequencing data and 75 million to 100 million unique TCR sequences. The genetic ancestry cluster associated with self-reported Caucasian donors included roughly four fifths of the 300 to 450 genotyped donors. The study was designed to test whether signatures of past pathogen exposure could be identified by cataloging public T cell receptors. The T cell repertoires of some 700 subjects were profiled by immunosequencing and related to cytomegalovirus serostatus. A separate validation cohort of 100 to 150 different subjects was used in addition to the 666-subject first cohort. To predict cytomegalovirus infection status, the study combined high-throughput TCR immunosequencing, statistical association of individual TCRs with disease status, and machine learning. In a later analysis, previously published TCR beta repertoires from 550 to 750 donors were re-analyzed and high-resolution HLA genotyping was added so that TCR occurrence patterns could be studied. Rather than drawing on any new phenotypic data, the later analysis identified candidate immune exposures from TCR beta sequences and the way those sequences occurred across donors. In an earlier analysis of 587 of the donors, high-throughput TCR beta sequencing was used to judge whether each TCR beta V gene segment behaved as functional or pseudogenic. Donor age, sex, ethnicity and CMV serostatus were collected together with the repertoire data. A later genetic analysis took genome-wide SNP genotypes for about 55% of the 666 donors and used that subset as a discovery cohort. Every discovery cohort repertoire had been produced on one sequencing platform. Class I and class II HLA loci were covered by the typing at four-digit resolution. The number of donors typed differed by locus, with about 629-640 for A, B, C, DRB1 and DQB1, around 560 for DQA1, approximately 580 for DPA1, and 472 for DPB1. Five DR-DQ haplotypes were handled as single units for association and clustering because linkage in the cohort was strong. Among 398 genotyped donors of the cohort, an average of approximately 250,000 unique TCR beta nucleotide sequences were sequenced per donor, approximately 20% of them non-productive. The investigation overall reported the following: A later analysis associated 17,000 or so TCR beta sequences with specific HLA alleles at a false discovery rate of 0.05. A later genetic analysis reported fewer N-insertions in productive TCRs among donors in an Asian-associated ancestry cluster than the approximately 670-donor mean. While some public TCRs were present in many individuals, most TCR sequences turned up only very rarely across donors. The authors suggested that the approach could potentially be extended to other disease states and immunological phenotypes. Compared with equally common non-associated chains, HLA-associated TCR beta chains in a later analysis were more clonally expanded and had lower generation probabilities. According to a later analysis, most CMV-associated TCR beta chains appeared to be HLA-restricted, and the HLA associations seemed to be driven largely by CMV exposure. This cohort had only TCR beta chains sequenced, and the lack of alpha or paired-chain data limited which features could be detected. A later analysis found that TCR association rates varied across HLA loci, with DRB1 alleles showing the most associated TCRs and HLA-C alleles the fewest. A further reported finding was that TCR beta sequences accurately predicted the HLA-A and HLA-B alleles for most subjects in the first cohort. The 87-base-pair reads could not distinguish some IMGT-functional V segments, including TRBV6-2 and TRBV6-3, so those segments were excluded. A group of highly shared sequence variants was considered likely to be a technical artifact of the sequencing pipeline. Because counts were too low, roughly 18 rarely observed V segments, including chromosome 9 orphons, were left out of the earlier analysis of roughly 600 of the donors. Correlated functional status among segregating V segments might be attributable to linkage disequilibrium, but an unknown experimental factor could not be ruled out. In a later genetic analysis, a missense DCLRE1C variant was associated with V-gene and J-gene trimming of TCR beta chains, and the association was replicated in an independent cohort. Several of the top co-occurrence clusters appeared to be linked to parvovirus B19, influenza, CMV and Epstein-Barr virus, according to a later analysis. Roughly uniform sequencing depth across donors was assumed in presence/absence analyses, although this assumption may not hold. Broadly in line with IMGT annotations, most TCR beta V segments showed up in productive rearrangements about 90% or about 30% of the time in an earlier analysis of approximately 600 of the donors. A few of the identified cytomegalovirus-associated TCR beta chains were confirmed in vitro to be specific for cytomegalovirus antigens. For the cohort, immune exposure information was limited to CMV serostatus. The study gave a list of about 160 TCR beta chains associated with cytomegalovirus. Because HLA typing was missing for some donors at each locus, association tests included only the typed subset. Cytomegalovirus status was reported to be diagnosed by the classifier with high specificity and sensitivity in both the original and validation cohorts. When HLA alleles, especially DR and DQ, strongly co-occurred, attributing TCR associations to individual alleles was difficult.

V loses 5 bases of germline sequence and J loses 8 bases, and the interval between the two ends is 13 bases. The CDR3 holds 13 amino acids from the cysteine to the phenylalanine. Just CDR3 DNA is preserved here, 39 bases in frame from base 1. According to the germline V gene, CDR1 reads SGHNT and CDR2 reads YENEEA. Library generation was performed with the immunoSEQ multiplex PCR assay. For the multiplex PCR, a mixture combining 60 forward primers for TCR Vbeta segments and 13 reverse primers for TCR Jbeta segments was used. The CDR3 region of rearranged TCR beta genes was amplified from genomic DNA with a multiplex PCR assay. On the Illumina HiSeq System, the amplified TCR beta libraries were sequenced as 87-base-pair reads. The source study handled its data this way. In a later analysis, tens of millions of unique TCR beta chains were counted across the approximately 640 repertoires, and approximately 11 million of these chains were shared by at least two donors. Raw reads were error-corrected and collapsed into unique sequences with a nearest-neighbor algorithm that merged closely related sequences to remove PCR and sequencing errors. To assign V, D and J gene segments, CDR3 sequences were aligned to IMGT reference sequences. For a sequence to be retained, a match of at least six nucleotides to both a V gene segment and a J gene segment was required. A rearrangement was called productive if the CDR3 had no stop codons and remained in frame with V and J, and every other rearrangement was called non-productive. Following IMGT convention, CDR3 was defined as the stretch from the second conserved V-encoded cysteine up to the conserved J-encoded phenylalanine. The earlier analysis of some 550 of the donors excluded any sequence lacking an unambiguous match to a single V gene segment. An earlier analysis of 587 of the donors called V segments functional above 56.7% productive rearrangements and segregating when the between-donor standard deviation exceeded 5%. A statistical classification framework was built for diagnosing cytomegalovirus status from the catalog of TCR beta chain sequences. A later analysis assigned V and J genes by comparing TCR nucleotide sequences with IMGT/GENE-DB human TR gene sequences. In a later analysis, CDR3 sequences and most-parsimonious VDJ recombination scenarios were assigned using the TCRdist pipeline. A later analysis defined each TCR beta chain by its CDR3 amino acid sequence plus V-gene family, and excluded reads lacking a unique V-gene family. To address suspected cross-contamination and a sequencing artifact, a later analysis removed around 590 highly shared, low-generation-probability nucleotide sequences. For each public chain, a later analysis derived a clonal expansion index from normalized ranks of inferred template counts within each repertoire. A later analysis computed generation probabilities with a VDJ recombination model fitted to out-of-frame rearrangements, and checked the results against IGoR. Hypergeometric tests were used in a later analysis to score TCR-TCR, TCR-HLA and TCR-CMV co-occurrence, with a repertoire-size bias correction applied to the TCR pairs. A later analysis estimated false discovery rates by permuting HLA or CMV assignments 20 times. A later analysis grouped co-occurring TCRs with DBSCAN, adding TCRdist sequence similarity when clustering within HLA-allele-positive subsets. Repertoires with fewer than 30,000 or more than 120,000 public chains were left out of co-occurrence clustering, as were about 5 repertoires with anomalous nucleotide sharing. Here the immuneACCESS table is served through TCRdb, limited to in-frame sequences with V and J called. Missing clones are a known gap in these copies; in checked studies unresolved V genes cover under half, and the rest lacks a known reason. V and J calls and clone size are copied from that table; D and trimming were computed from the DNA. Within this sample are about 160,000 clones, with 79% of them counted one time only. The top ten constitute 2% to 2.5% of the sample.

The TCR sequence derives from a man between 40 and 49 years old in good health and CMV-seronegative. The specimen sequenced was PBMCs. This receptor chain uses TRBV11-3 and TRBJ2-1; confidence is insufficient to name the D gene. The CDR3 loop reads CASSDGSRDEQFF. The nucleotide sequence reads as follows: TGTGCCAGCAGCGACGGTAGTCGGGATGAGCAGTTCTTC.